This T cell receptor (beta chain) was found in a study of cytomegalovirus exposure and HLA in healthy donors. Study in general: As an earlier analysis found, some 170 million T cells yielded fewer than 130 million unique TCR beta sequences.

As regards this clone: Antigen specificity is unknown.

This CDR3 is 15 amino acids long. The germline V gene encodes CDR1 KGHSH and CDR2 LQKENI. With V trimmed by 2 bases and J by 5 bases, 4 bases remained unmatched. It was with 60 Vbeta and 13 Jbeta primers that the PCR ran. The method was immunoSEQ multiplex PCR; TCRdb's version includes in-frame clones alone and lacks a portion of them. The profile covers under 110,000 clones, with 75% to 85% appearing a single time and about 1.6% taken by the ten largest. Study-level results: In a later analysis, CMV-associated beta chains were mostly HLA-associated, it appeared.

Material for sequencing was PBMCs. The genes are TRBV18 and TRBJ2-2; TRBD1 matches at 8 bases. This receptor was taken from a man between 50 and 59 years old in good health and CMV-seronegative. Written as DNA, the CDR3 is TGTGCCAGCTCACCAAAGACAGGGGCGACCGGGGAGCTGTTTTTT. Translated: CASSPKTGATGELFF.